This passage covers 5 T cell receptor beta chains from one sample sequenced in a study of PD-1 blockade in classical Hodgkin lymphoma. Time point: cycle 4 day 1 (C4D1), after six to seven weeks of nivolumab. Each patient's relapse followed autologous stem cell transplantation, and brentuximab vedotin exposure varied. Sequenced by immunoSEQ multiplex PCR; TCRdb stores in-frame clones only, minus some. The data hold tens of thousands of clones, with roughly 89% observed a single time. Material: peripheral blood mononuclear cells (PBMCs), obtained before the fourth cycle of nivolumab. These receptors were taken from a human donor with classical Hodgkin lymphoma.

The chain links TRBV2 to TRBJ1-5, with TRBD1 matching over 7 bases. From germline, CDR1 is SNHLY and CDR2 FYNNEI. The ends lost 4 bases at V and 4 bases at J; junction bases unmatched: 4. The CDR3 contains 14 residues. Here the CDR3 DNA reads TGTGCCAGCAGTGGGGACAGCCCTAATCAGCCCCAGCATTTT. Its protein product is CASSGDSPNQPQHF.

V gene TRBV10-1 combines with J gene TRBJ2-1; D tentatively reads TRBD1 or TRBD2 (5 bases each). Germline V lookup: CDR1 WNHNN, CDR2 SYGVQD (reference sequence). Trimming took off 3 bases at V and 4 bases at J, with 10 bases between the two ends. CDR3 length: 14 residues. CDR3 in DNA: TGCGCCAGCAGTGAATCTGGGGGTTACAATGAGCAGTTCTTC. Translated: CASSESGGYNEQFF.

This sequence joins TRBV12-5 and TRBJ1-4, with 7 positions matching TRBD1. CDR3 size: 14 residues. J gave up 10 bases and V 7 bases, and 12 bases lay outside the gene matches. The germline CDR1 and CDR2 sequences are LGHNT and FRNRAP. The chain's CDR3 is CASAPGGTVGKLFF. In DNA form, the CDR3 reads TGTGCTAGTGCCCCTGGGGGGACAGTCGGAAAACTGTTTTTT.

This clone was recorded once. The V gene is TRBV5-1, the J gene TRBJ2-7, with 7 bases identical to TRBD1. Germline CDR1 is SGHRS and CDR2 is YFSETQ. V dropped 3 bases and J dropped 4; count of bases not matched to a gene: 4. The CDR3 contains 13 residues. CDR3 in amino acids: CASSYIQGYEQYF. CDR3 bases: TGCGCCAGCAGCTATATACAGGGGTACGAGCAGTACTTC.

V usage is TRBV7-2 and J usage is TRBJ2-3; perhaps TRBD1 as D (5 bases). Germline V CDR1 and CDR2: SGHTA, FQGNSA. The V gene lost 6 bases and the J gene lost 9 bases, with 19 bases spanning the gap. The CDR3 extends over 14 amino acids. The CDR3 DNA follows: TGTGCCAGCAGTAAGATGGACACAAGTTGGACGCAGTATTTT. Encoded protein: CASSKMDTSWTQYF.